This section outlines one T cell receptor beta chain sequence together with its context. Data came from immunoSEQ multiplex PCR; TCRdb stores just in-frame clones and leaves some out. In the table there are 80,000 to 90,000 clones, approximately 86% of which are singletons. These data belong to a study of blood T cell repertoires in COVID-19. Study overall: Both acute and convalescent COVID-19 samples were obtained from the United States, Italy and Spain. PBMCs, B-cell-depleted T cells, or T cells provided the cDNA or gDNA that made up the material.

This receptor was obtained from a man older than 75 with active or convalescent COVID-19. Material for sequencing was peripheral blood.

CDR3 sequence reads: CASSIRTGNTEAFF. The CDR3 nucleotides read TGTGCCAGCAGCATAAGGACAGGGAACACTGAAGCTTTCTTT. V and J are TRBV5-5 and TRBJ1-1; 7 bases map to TRBD1. Germline V gene lookup returns CDR1 SGHKS and CDR2 YYEKEE (reference sequence). The CDR3 totals 14 residues. Trimming at V came to 4 bases and at J to 1 base, leaving 4 bases not matched to a gene.